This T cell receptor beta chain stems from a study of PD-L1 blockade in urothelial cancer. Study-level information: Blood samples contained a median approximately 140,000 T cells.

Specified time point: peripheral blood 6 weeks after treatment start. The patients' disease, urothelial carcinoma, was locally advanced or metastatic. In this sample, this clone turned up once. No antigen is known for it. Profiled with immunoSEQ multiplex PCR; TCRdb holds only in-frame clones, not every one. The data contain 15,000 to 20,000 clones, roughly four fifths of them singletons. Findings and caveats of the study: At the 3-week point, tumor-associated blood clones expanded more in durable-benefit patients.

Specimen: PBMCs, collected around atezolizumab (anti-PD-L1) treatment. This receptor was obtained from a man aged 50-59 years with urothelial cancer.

Written as DNA, the CDR3 is TGTGCCAGCAGCGTATCTAGCGGGTCCACAGATACGCAGTATTTT. Protein product: CASSVSSGSTDTQYF. The rearrangement links TRBV9 to TRBJ2-3; 8 positions match TRBD2. V was pared by 1 base and J by 2 bases, with 3 bases of the junction left unmatched. Germline V gives CDR1 SGDLS, CDR2 YYNGEE. There are 15 residues in the CDR3.